This T cell receptor (beta chain) was identified in a study of T cell changes during pregnancy in multiple sclerosis. Data came from immunoSEQ multiplex PCR; TCRdb stores just in-frame clones and leaves some out. The sample lists about 41,000 clones, over 90% occurring once. Sequenced material: CD8+ T cells from peripheral blood mononuclear cells, taken in the third trimester of pregnancy. The sequence was obtained from a female donor with multiple sclerosis, enrolled in a pregnancy study.

CDR3 loop: CASSPRQARYEQYF. CDR3 coding DNA: TGTGCCAGCAGTCCCCGACAGGCTCGCTACGAGCAGTACTTC. This chain joins TRBV11-3 and TRBJ2-7, with TRBD1 as a possible D gene (6 bases). This CDR3 is built from 14 residues. Per germline, CDR1 SGHNT and CDR2 YENEEA. V was shortened by 6 bases and J by 3 bases, with 15 bases between the two germline ends.